The clone carrying this T cell receptor beta chain was observed a few times. The antigen is unknown. TCRdb re-derived calls from the reads in MiXCR, one entry per CDR3 protein. Here the sample spans around 530,000 distinct CDR3 sequences, approximately 25% being singletons. The sample originates from a study of T cell repertoires in cytomegalovirus infection. Study summary: Indicated by public TCR beta signatures were CMV infection and matching HLA type. Notes on the study in general: Clonotypes of TCR beta that were HLA-C-restricted and CMV-specific dominated the ex vivo response. Pooled public TCR beta family frequency picked out CMV carriers with the relevant HLA.

This CDR3 contains 11 residues. Trimming pared 11 bases from V and 1 base from J, leaving 8 bases between. The V gene's germline CDR1 is MNHEY and CDR2 SVGAGI. This TCR was sampled from a human donor in good health (CMV status not recorded). Some clones in this sample may be carry-over from other donors' samples. The sequencing input was PBMCs. This chain links TRBV6-5 with TRBJ1-1; no definite D call. Here the CDR3 DNA reads TGTGCCTCCGGAGAGAACACTGAAGCTTTCTTT. It translates to CASGENTEAFF.